The clone carrying this T cell receptor beta chain was seen at least ten times. Its antigen is not known. V shed 8 bases and J shed 1 base, with 16 bases lying between them. In germline, CDR1 is SGHNT, CDR2 YYREEE (reference sequence). The length of the CDR3 is 15 residues. Using a J-beta primer mix together with a sample-barcoded 5' primer, a second PCR was run for roughly 6 to 12 cycles. Every molecule of cDNA carried a tag from a template-switch adaptor with 12 random nucleotides. Each CDR3 protein gets one entry after TCRdb re-called the 5' RACE reads with MiXCR. Of hundreds of thousands of distinct CDR3 sequences in the sample, about 30% were seen once. These data are taken from a study of blood T cells in healthy people across ages. Study-wide findings and caveats: Long-lived donors carried more naive CD4+ cells and greater diversity than aged donors. A strong correlation was found between TCR beta diversity and the percentage of naive T cells. The lack of PBMC sorting stopped any conclusive naive versus antigen-experienced comparison.

The source material was blood. V and J are TRBV5-4 and TRBJ2-1; D is perhaps TRBD2 (6 bases). The sequence came from a woman of 80 years or more in good health. This chain's CDR3 is CASVPGLGSYNEQFF. The CDR3 DNA reads as TGTGCCAGTGTGCCGGGACTGGGGTCCTACAATGAGCAGTTCTTC.